Sequencing of this TCR beta chain was carried out in a study of CD8 T cells in Susac syndrome. RNA amounts of roughly 0.5 to 1 ug underwent reverse transcription with random hexamers. The authors amplified TCR beta CDR3 across 54 Vbeta and 13 Jbeta using immunoSEQ multiplex PCR. TCRdb reprocessed the immunoSEQ multiplex PCR reads with MiXCR, giving one entry per CDR3 protein. The sample has 300,000 or so distinct CDR3 sequences, 92% seen once; the top ten hold over 0.05%. CDR3 length: 17 residues. The germline gives CDR1 MNHEY, CDR2 SMNVEV (reference sequence). Germline trimming cut 6 bases from V and 4 bases from J; bases unmatched to any gene: 14.

The sequence derives from a human donor with multiple sclerosis. This sequence joins TRBV27 and TRBJ1-2, with 10 nucleotides matching TRBD1. The sequenced sample was CD4+ T cells from PBMCs. CDR3 region: CASRESGTGAALYGYTF. The CDR3 DNA reads TGTGCCAGCAGAGAAAGTGGGACAGGGGCAGCCCTCTATGGCTACACCTTC.